This passage covers 23 T cell receptor beta chains from one sample sequenced in a study of human T cells and chemical hapten exposure. TCRdb redid the calling of the RACE reads with MiXCR, one entry per CDR3 protein. The table lists 60,000 to 80,000 distinct CDR3 sequences, approximately 32% of them singletons. The time point is: patch test 1, 2 weeks after DPC sensitization. Sample treatment: therapeutic diphenylcyclopropenone sensitization with weekly scalp DPC. The source was whole blood, collected in connection with sensitization to the hapten diphenylcyclopropenone (DPC). These receptors were collected from a man aged 35 to 55 with alopecia areata. Some clones in this sample may be carry-over from other donors' samples.

The chain combines TRBV28 with TRBJ2-3, with 8 positions matching TRBD1. Looked up from germline, CDR1 is MDHEN and CDR2 is SYDVKM. V gave up 8 bases and J gave up 4 bases; unmatched junction bases: 5. CDR3 length: 13 residues. The CDR3 DNA reads TGTGCCAGCCAGGGGGCCCGCGCAGATACGCAGTATTTT. Translated, it gives CASQGARADTQYF.

The rearrangement links TRBV4-2 to TRBJ2-1, with 9 nucleotides matching TRBD2. Losses at the gene ends were 0 bases for V and 9 bases for J; bases not matched to a gene: 6. In germline, CDR1 is LGHNA, CDR2 YNFKEQ. CDR3 length: 15 amino acids. The CDR3 region is CASSQDLGGRGEQFF. CDR3 DNA: TGTGCCAGCAGCCAAGATCTTGGCGGGAGGGGTGAGCAGTTCTTC.

J is TRBJ2-7 and V is TRBV18, with D tentatively TRBD1 (5 bases). The germline gives CDR1 KGHSH, CDR2 LQKENI. This CDR3 is built from 17 residues. The V gene lost 0 bases and the J gene lost 2 bases, with 17 bases spanning the gap. The CDR3 DNA follows: TGTGCCAGCTCACCACCAAGTTACGAGACAGTGGCCTACGAGCAGTACTTC. It yields the protein CASSPPSYETVAYEQYF. The complete variable domain, with remaining parts taken from reference TRBV18 and TRBJ2-7, reads NAGVMQNPRHLVRRRGQEARLRCSPMKGHSHVYWYRQLPEEGLKFMVYLQKENIIDESGMPKERFSAEFPKEGPSILRIQQVVRGDSAAYFCASSPPSYETVAYEQYFGPGTRLTVT.

This clonotype was recorded a few times. This sequence joins TRBV6-2 or TRBV6-3 and TRBJ2-2; 11 nucleotides match TRBD2. Germline V gives CDR1 MNHEY, CDR2 SVGEGT. This CDR3 is built from 15 residues. Trimming took 6 bases from V and 5 from J; bases not matched to a gene: 5. CDR3 nucleotide sequence: TGTGCCAGCAGAATAGCGGGAGGGCAGACCGGGGAGCTGTTTTTT. This translates into CASRIAGGQTGELFF.

The genes are TRBV18 and TRBJ1-5; TRBD1 matches 8 bases. The trim removed 5 bases at V and 6 bases at J, leaving 6 bases unmatched. CDR1 and CDR2 from the germline V gene are KGHSH and LQKENI. The CDR3 has 14 amino acids. The CDR3 nucleotides are TGTGCCAGCTCAGATTCAGGGGGCTTTCAGCCCCAGCATTTT. Its protein product is CASSDSGGFQPQHF. Full variable domain (remainder filled in from reference TRBV18 and TRBJ1-5): NAGVMQNPRHLVRRRGQEARLRCSPMKGHSHVYWYRQLPEEGLKFMVYLQKENIIDESGMPKERFSAEFPKEGPSILRIQQVVRGDSAAYFCASSDSGGFQPQHFGDGTRLSIL.

This clonotype has a handful of counts. The chain combines TRBV4-3 with TRBJ2-1, with 7 bases matching TRBD1. Trimming cost V 2 bases and J 2 bases; bases outside gene matches: 3. This CDR3 has 15 residues. Germline V gene lookup returns CDR1 LGHNA and CDR2 YSLEER. CDR3 in amino acids: CASSQLTGTYNEQFF. In DNA form, the CDR3 reads TGCGCCAGCAGCCAACTGACAGGGACCTACAATGAGCAGTTCTTC.

The gene calls are TRBV12-3 or TRBV12-4 and TRBJ2-3, with 7 positions matching TRBD1. V trimming: 6 bases; J trimming: 7 bases; junction bases outside the gene matches: 4. The CDR3 contains 12 residues. CDR3 DNA sequence: TGTGCCAGCAGCACAGGGGTATATACGCAGTATTTT. Protein: CASSTGVYTQYF.

This chain joins TRBV13 and TRBJ2-7; 15 positions match TRBD2. Germline CDR1 reads PRHDT; CDR2 reads FYEKMQ (reference sequence). With V trimmed by 5 bases and J by 6 bases, 11 bases remained unmatched. The CDR3 has 17 residues. The DNA of the CDR3 is TGTGCCAGCAGCCAACGGACTAGCGGGAGGGGCTACTCCGAGCAGTACTTC. Translating it yields CASSQRTSGRGYSEQYF.

The chain recombines TRBV19 with TRBJ2-1; TRBD1 is a possible D gene (6 bases). The CDR3 is 14 residues long. Trimming left V 6 bases short and J 3 bases short, with 12 bases between. Germline V gives CDR1 LNHDA, CDR2 SQIVND (reference sequence). Here the CDR3 reads CASSHRVGYNEQFF. In nucleotides, the CDR3 is TGTGCCAGTAGCCACAGGGTGGGCTACAATGAGCAGTTCTTC.

This clonotype was seen a few times. For the CDR3, the DNA is TGTGCCAGCAGCCCCCCCAGGAGGGCCGGCTATGGCTACACCTTC. Its protein is CASSPPRRAGYGYTF. V gene TRBV7-9 combines with J gene TRBJ1-2; D unclear. The germline gives CDR1 SEHNR, CDR2 FQNEAQ (reference sequence). This CDR3 is built from 15 residues. The V and J ends lost 5 bases and 4 bases respectively, with 17 bases between them.

The chain joins TRBV12-3 or TRBV12-4 to TRBJ1-1, with D hard to call. The CDR3 sequence is 12 residues long. Trimming removed 3 bases at V and 11 bases at J, with 13 bases between. CDR3 loop: CASSFRSVNAFF. DNA for the CDR3: TGTGCCAGCAGTTTTCGGTCCGTAAATGCTTTCTTT.

The rearrangement joins TRBV27 to TRBJ1-5; maybe TRBD1 (6 bases). Germline V gene data show CDR1 as MNHEY and CDR2 as SMNVEV (reference sequence). There are 17 residues in the CDR3. V gave up 4 bases and J gave up 2 bases, with 18 bases separating them. Here the CDR3 reads CASSSSSLGAGNQPQHF. In DNA, the CDR3 is TGTGCCAGCAGTTCCTCCTCCTTGGGGGCGGGCAATCAGCCCCAGCATTTT.

This clonotype has only a few counts. The chain links TRBV27 to TRBJ2-7, with D perhaps given as TRBD1 or TRBD2 (6 bases each). The germline V and J ends were trimmed by 2 bases and 5 bases, with 19 bases remaining between them. Germline V gene lookup returns CDR1 MNHEY and CDR2 SMNVEV (reference sequence). The CDR3 spans 16 residues. The CDR3 DNA reads as TGTGCCAGCAGTTTACGGGGGTCAGGGGTCTCGCACGAGCAGTACTTC. It encodes CASSLRGSGVSHEQYF.

This clonotype has only a few counts. The chain links TRBV6-1 to TRBJ2-6; D gene ambiguous. V lost 0 bases, J lost 0 bases, and 3 bases lay in between. This CDR3 comprises 15 residues. Per the germline V gene, CDR1 is MNHNS and CDR2 is SASEGT. CDR3 bases: TGTGCCAGCAGTGAAGCGTACTCTGGGGCCAACGTCCTGACTTTC. As protein: CASSEAYSGANVLTF.

The chain has TRBV3-1 and TRBJ1-5; D gene uncertain. V lost 2 bases to trimming and J lost 3 bases, with 8 bases between them. This CDR3 region has 14 residues. The germline V gene has CDR1 LGHDT and CDR2 YNNKEL (reference sequence). This CDR3 reads CASSQSGVNQPQHF. The CDR3 region has the DNA TGTGCCAGCAGCCAATCCGGGGTCAATCAGCCCCAGCATTTT.

The chain is built from TRBV27 and TRBJ2-3, with TRBD1 matching over 7 bases. The CDR3 runs 16 residues. CDR1 is MNHEY and CDR2 is SMNVEV in the germline V gene (reference sequence). The V gene end was trimmed by 6 bases and the J gene end by 2 bases; junction bases not matched to a gene: 11. Written as DNA, the CDR3 is TGTGCCAGCAGACAAATTCTACAGGGGCCCACAGATACGCAGTATTTT. Amino acid sequence: CASRQILQGPTDTQYF.

Here the CDR3 DNA reads TGTGCCAGCAGTGGGGGTGAGGTTTGGAACACTGAAGCTTTCTTT. Translated, it gives CASSGGEVWNTEAFF. The V gene is TRBV12-3 or TRBV12-4, the J gene TRBJ1-1; tentatively, D is TRBD1 (5 bases). The CDR3 is 15 amino acids. The ends were cut back, 5 bases at V and 1 base at J, with 14 bases in the middle.

This clonotype occurred once. This chain connects TRBV5-4 to TRBJ2-3; tentatively, D is TRBD2 (5 bases). Per the germline V gene, CDR1 is SGHNT and CDR2 is YYREEE (reference sequence). V lost 0 bases and J lost 2, with 13 bases in between. This CDR3 spans 16 amino acids. The CDR3 loop is CASSLDRGMITDTQYF. CDR3 nucleotide sequence: TGTGCCAGCAGCTTGGATCGGGGTATGATCACAGATACGCAGTATTTT. The full variable domain, in which reference TRBV5-4 and TRBJ2-3 provide the parts outside the CDR3, is ETGVTQSPTHLIKTRGQQVTLRCSSQSGHNTVSWYQQALGQGPQFIFQYYREEENGRGNFPPRFSGLQFPNYSSELNVNALELDDSALYLCASSLDRGMITDTQYFGPGTRLTVL.

This sequence joins TRBV7-9 and TRBJ2-3; D is possibly TRBD2 (6 bases). Trimming stripped 4 bases from V and 2 bases from J, with 13 bases between. Germline V gene lookup returns CDR1 SEHNR and CDR2 FQNEAQ (reference sequence). This CDR3 has 15 amino acids. The CDR3 DNA is TGTGCCAGCAGCTACCGGGGGACTCACACAGATACGCAGTATTTT. This sequence encodes CASSYRGTHTDTQYF.

This clonotype was seen many times. J is TRBJ2-1 and V is TRBV30, with 10 bases fitting TRBD2. V trimming: 0 bases; J trimming: 8 bases; junction bases outside the gene matches: 7. Germline lookup yields CDR1 GTSNPN and CDR2 SVGIG (reference sequence). The length of the CDR3 is 15 residues. CDR3 amino acids: CAWSVQAGGLDEQFF. DNA of the CDR3: TGTGCCTGGAGTGTACAAGCGGGAGGGTTAGATGAGCAGTTCTTC.

This clonotype was observed a handful of times. The chain combines TRBV20-1 with TRBJ2-3; TRBD2 matches at 11 bases. Per the germline V gene, CDR1 is DFQATT and CDR2 is SNEGSKA (reference sequence). This CDR3 is 16 amino acids long. Trimming at V came to 6 bases and at J to 1 base, leaving 9 bases not matched to a gene. The chain's CDR3 is CSATILAGDGTDTQYF. Written as DNA, the CDR3 is TGCAGTGCCACGATACTAGCGGGAGACGGCACAGATACGCAGTATTTT.

The chain couples TRBV7-6 to TRBJ1-4; TRBD1 matches 7 bases. This CDR3 has 15 amino acids. Germline CDR1 is SGHVS and CDR2 is FNYEAQ. Losses at the gene ends were 1 base for V and 5 bases for J; bases not matched to a gene: 4. CDR3 bases: TGTGCCAGCAGCTTAGTGGGACAGATCAATGAAAAACTGTTTTTT. It specifies CASSLVGQINEKLFF.

This clonotype was observed a few times. The chain recombines TRBV28 with TRBJ2-7; 9 positions match TRBD1. Germline lookup yields CDR1 MDHEN and CDR2 SYDVKM. V was clipped by 4 bases and J by 2 bases; unmatched bases: 21. The CDR3 runs to 20 residues. CDR3 in amino acids: CASSSGWDREEGGLAYEQYF. The CDR3 DNA sequence: TGTGCCAGCAGTTCTGGCTGGGACAGGGAGGAGGGAGGTTTAGCCTACGAGCAGTACTTC.